Sequencing of this T cell receptor (beta chain) was carried out in a study of patients and donors after allogeneic stem cell transplantation. TCRdb independently ran MiXCR on the RT-PCR reads; one entry per CDR3 protein. The table lists about 960,000 distinct CDR3 sequences, around 17% of them singletons. There are 14 residues in the CDR3. V was cut by 0 bases and J by 7 bases, with 12 bases left in between. Germline values: CDR1 SGDLS, CDR2 YYNGEE. The chain joins TRBV9 to TRBJ2-3, with D hard to call. This TCR came from a human donor who was either an allogeneic HSCT recipient or a stem cell or donor lymphocyte infusion donor (not recorded which). It is not recorded whose cells these are; they may come from a transplant donor. Specimen: blood, either unsorted or a sorted T cell fraction (not recorded which). CDR3 residues: CASSVAGSVNTQYF. CDR3 in DNA: TGTGCCAGCAGCGTAGCCGGGTCGGTGAATACGCAGTATTTT.